This passage covers 25 T cell receptor beta chains from one sample sequenced in a study of metastatic and nonmetastatic thyroid tumors. From the PCR reads, TCRdb re-called clones with MiXCR. The table has about 41,000 clones, over 25% seen once. Every patient was untreated before thyroid surgery. The sample taken for sequencing was blood. Receptors originate from a male donor with papillary thyroid cancer or a benign thyroid nodule (not recorded which). Some clones in this sample may be carry-over from other donors' samples.

This clone was seen ten or more times. The J gene is TRBJ1-5, the V gene TRBV12-3 or TRBV12-4, with D possibly being TRBD1 (5 bases). CDR3 length: 14 residues. V lost 5 bases to trimming and J lost 7 bases, with 15 bases between them. The CDR3 sequence: CASSQGAPGQPQHF. The DNA for the CDR3 is TGTGCCAGCAGTCAGGGAGCCCCGGGCCAGCCCCAGCATTTT.

In DNA form, the CDR3 reads TGTGCCAGCAGTCGGACTAGCGGGACTGTTGATACGCAGTATTTT. This gives the protein CASSRTSGTVDTQYF. J is TRBJ2-3 and V is TRBV6-1, with 12 bases identical to TRBD2. The CDR3 covers 15 residues. The germline gives CDR1 MNHNS, CDR2 SASEGT. Losses at the gene ends were 5 bases for V and 6 bases for J; bases not matched to a gene: 6.

By its share, this clone is medium-sized. This sequence joins TRBV5-1 and TRBJ2-7; D ambiguous. This CDR3 has 12 amino acids. CDR1 SGHRS and CDR2 YFSETQ come from the germline V gene. Trimming removed 4 bases from V and 6 bases from J, with 11 bases in between. The CDR3 spells CASSVGSSEQYF. The CDR3 bases are TGCGCCAGCAGCGTAGGATCATCCGAGCAGTACTTC.

The V and J genes are TRBV12-3 or TRBV12-4 and TRBJ2-1; the match to TRBD2 covers 12 bases. J gave up 9 bases and V 6 bases, and 12 bases lay outside the gene matches. The CDR3 spans 16 residues. The CDR3 here is CASSPLAGGHRGEQFF. CDR3 nucleotides: TGTGCCAGCAGCCCCCTAGCGGGAGGGCACAGGGGTGAGCAGTTCTTC.

Many counts were recorded for this clone. The genes are TRBV5-4 and TRBJ1-5; D unclear. Looked up from germline, CDR1 is SGHNT and CDR2 is YYREEE (reference sequence). There are 13 residues in the CDR3. V lost 4 bases to trimming and J lost 1 base, with 6 bases between them. In DNA form, the CDR3 reads TGTGCCAGCAGCCCGAACAGCAATCAGCCCCAGCATTTT. The encoded protein is CASSPNSNQPQHF. The variable domain in full, with the rest retrieved from reference TRBV5-4 and TRBJ1-5, is ETGVTQSPTHLIKTRGQQVTLRCSSQSGHNTVSWYQQALGQGPQFIFQYYREEENGRGNFPPRFSGLQFPNYSSELNVNALELDDSALYLCASSPNSNQPQHFGDGTRLSIL.

By sample fraction, this clone is medium-sized. The same CDR3 can be traced to other DNA sequences in this sample. V is TRBV12-3 or TRBV12-4 and J is TRBJ2-7; 7 positions match TRBD1. The CDR3 covers 16 residues. Trimming at V came to 1 base and at J to 2 bases, leaving 8 bases not matched to a gene. This CDR3 reads CASSLGWGQRAYEQYF. The CDR3 DNA sequence: TGTGCCAGCAGTTTAGGATGGGGACAGAGAGCCTACGAGCAGTACTTC.

This clone appeared a few times. The junction departs from germline at one end; a sequencing error may be responsible. The CDR3 loop is CDSSQDISEALF. The CDR3 DNA is TGTGACAGCAGTCAGGACATTAGTGAAGCTTTATTT. The V gene is TRBV28, the J gene TRBJ1-1, with D possibly being TRBD1 (5 bases). Germline V gives CDR1 MDHEN, CDR2 SYDVKM. The CDR3 totals 12 residues. Using reference TRBV28 and TRBJ1-1 for the parts outside the CDR3, the full variable domain is DVKVTQSSRYLVKRTGEKVFLECVQDMDHENMFWYRQDPGLGLRLIYFSYDVKMKEKGDIPEGYSVSREKKERFSLILESASTNQTSMYLCDSSQDISEALFGQGTRLTVV.

The chain carries TRBV5-1 and TRBJ1-4; unclear D gene. Germline lookup yields CDR1 SGHRS and CDR2 YFSETQ. CDR3 length: 15 amino acids. The ends were cut back, 0 bases at V and 2 bases at J, with 8 bases in the middle. In DNA, the CDR3 is TGCGCCAGCAGCTTGGGAGGGAGGACTAATGAAAAACTGTTTTTT. Encoded protein: CASSLGGRTNEKLFF.

The sample holds many counts of this clone. V is TRBV20-1 and J is TRBJ1-3; D gene ambiguous. Between the trimmed V and J ends, which lost 6 bases and 0 bases, there was a span of 12 bases. Germline CDR1 is DFQATT and CDR2 is SNEGSKA (reference sequence). This CDR3 has 14 amino acids. CDR3: CSAYLPGSGNTIYF. DNA for the CDR3: TGCAGTGCCTACCTACCTGGCTCTGGAAACACCATATATTTT.

The chain combines TRBV6-1 with TRBJ2-7, with D uncertain. The V end was cut by 7 bases, the J end by 0 bases, with 13 bases between. The CDR3 spans 14 residues. Germline CDR1 and CDR2: MNHNS and SASEGT. The CDR3 region is CASNSRSDSYEQYF. The CDR3 coding sequence is TGTGCCAGCAATTCCCGTTCGGACTCCTACGAGCAGTACTTC.

Only a few counts were recorded for this clone. The chain has TRBV28 and TRBJ1-5, with 7 bases lining up with TRBD1. The junction had 13 bases not matched to a gene; V was cut back by 5 bases and J by 9 bases. The CDR3 has 15 amino acids. Germline loops: CDR1 MDHEN, CDR2 SYDVKM. CDR3 in amino acids: CASSPSGTASRPQHF. The CDR3 nucleotides read TGTGCCAGCAGTCCCTCCGGGACAGCATCTAGGCCCCAGCATTTT.

V gene TRBV20-1 combines with J gene TRBJ2-7, with TRBD2 matching 10 bases. Germline loops: CDR1 DFQATT, CDR2 SNEGSKA (reference sequence). There are 14 residues in the CDR3. The trim removed 3 bases at V and 4 bases at J, leaving 6 bases unmatched. CDR3 DNA sequence: TGCAGTGCTAGGCGCGATAGCGGGAGGTACGAGCAGTACTTC. Protein sequence: CSARRDSGRYEQYF.

The sample holds a few counts of this clone. The J gene is TRBJ2-7, the V gene TRBV28; 8 bases agree with TRBD1. With V trimmed by 4 bases and J by 7 bases, 6 bases remained unmatched. The CDR3 loop spans 13 amino acids. Germline CDR1 MDHEN, CDR2 SYDVKM. This chain's CDR3 is CASSSQGAREQYF. The DNA for the CDR3 is TGTGCCAGCAGTTCCCAGGGGGCTAGGGAGCAGTACTTC.

About this clone: Sequence at one end of the junction differs from germline and may be a read error. The J gene is TRBJ2-1, the V gene TRBV5-1; a possible D gene is TRBD2 (5 bases). Germline CDR1 and CDR2: SGHRS and YFSETQ. This CDR3 spans 15 amino acids. The CDR3 region is CASSSGWSQYNERFF. CDR3 sequence (DNA): TGCGCCAGCAGCTCGGGATGGAGTCAGTACAATGAGCGGTTCTTC.

This clone is labeled medium-sized (0.01 to 0.1%). The chain links TRBV11-2 to TRBJ1-2; D not certain. Deletions cut 5 bases from V and 7 bases from J, with 14 bases between. CDR1 and CDR2 from the germline V gene are SGHAT and FQNNGV. This CDR3 is built from 13 residues. The CDR3 DNA follows: TGTGCCAGCAGCCAAGGGTATGTCGGTGGCTACACCTTC. Translated, it gives CASSQGYVGGYTF.

The chain carries TRBV2 and TRBJ2-7; 9 bases line up with TRBD1. Unmatched junction bases numbered 7, after V lost 6 bases and J lost 7 bases. Germline assignment: CDR1 SNHLY and CDR2 FYNNEI. CDR3 length: 13 amino acids. The CDR3: CASRVQGAGEQYF. CDR3 nucleotide sequence: TGTGCCAGCAGGGTACAGGGGGCGGGTGAGCAGTACTTC.

This clone has a count of ten or more. This sequence joins TRBV19 and TRBJ2-1; the match to TRBD1 covers 12 bases. Germline lookup yields CDR1 LNHDA and CDR2 SQIVND (reference sequence). The ends lost 5 bases at V and 6 bases at J; junction bases unmatched: 2. The CDR3 covers 14 residues. The CDR3 region is CASSGTGGFNEQFF. The CDR3 bases are TGTGCCAGTAGTGGGACAGGGGGCTTCAATGAGCAGTTCTTC.

This clone is judged medium-sized. The chain carries TRBV20-1 and TRBJ2-7; 7 bases align to TRBD1. CDR3 length: 12 amino acids. The junction had 8 bases not matched to a gene; V was cut back by 6 bases and J by 6 bases. Germline V gene sequence: CDR1 DFQATT, CDR2 SNEGSKA (reference sequence). CDR3 region: CSASPDRAEQYF. In nucleotides, the CDR3 is TGCAGTGCGTCGCCTGACAGGGCCGAGCAGTACTTC.

This clone has a count of ten or more. A much larger clone lies a single base off, so this may be a read error. This chain joins TRBV20-1 and TRBJ2-7; the D is unclear. Per germline, CDR1 DFQATT and CDR2 SNEGSKA (reference sequence). The V gene lost 5 bases and the J gene lost 3 bases, with 8 bases spanning the gap. The CDR3 has 11 amino acids. CDR3 in DNA: TGCAGTGCTGGACCGAACTACGAGCAGTACTTC. It encodes CSAGPNYEQYF.

This clone was found a few times. Mismatch with germline at one junction end may stem from a read error. The chain links TRBV6-2 or TRBV6-3 to TRBJ2-5, with D possibly TRBD2 on 6 matching bases. This CDR3 is 13 amino acids long. Germline-derived CDR1 and CDR2 are MNHEY and SVGEGT. In DNA form, the CDR3 reads TGTGCCAGTAGCGTAGCGGAGCAAGAGAGCCAGTACTTC. This codes for CASSVAEQESQYF.

The chain links TRBV19 to TRBJ2-2; unclear D gene. Trimming pared 8 bases from V and 3 bases from J, leaving 10 bases between. The length of the CDR3 is 13 residues. Germline V gene data show CDR1 as LNHDA and CDR2 as SQIVND (reference sequence). This CDR3 reads CASRVSDTGELFF. The CDR3 region has the DNA TGTGCCAGTCGAGTTTCGGACACCGGGGAGCTGTTTTTT.

The genes are TRBV18 and TRBJ1-1; 8 nucleotides match TRBD1. Germline V CDR1 and CDR2: KGHSH, LQKENI. This CDR3 is built from 14 residues. The V and J ends lost 3 bases and 3 bases, in that order; junction bases with no gene match: 3. The CDR3 coding sequence is TGTGCCAGCTCACCGCAGGGGGCCGACACTGAAGCTTTCTTT. Translated: CASSPQGADTEAFF.

V is TRBV27 and J is TRBJ2-1, with D possibly matching TRBD1 (6 bases). The V gene lost 4 bases and the J gene lost 4 bases, with 11 bases spanning the gap. CDR3 length equals 14 residues. The germline V gene has CDR1 MNHEY and CDR2 SMNVEV (reference sequence). DNA for the CDR3: TGTGCCAGCAGTTCCGGGACATTATACAATGAGCAGTTCTTC. Its protein is CASSSGTLYNEQFF.

The chain is built from TRBV28 and TRBJ2-3; 10 bases match TRBD1. V was pared by 6 bases and J by 3 bases, with 6 bases of the junction left unmatched. The CDR3 totals 15 residues. CDR1 is MDHEN and CDR2 is SYDVKM in the germline V gene. CDR3 residues: CASSRRDRGTDTQYF. The CDR3 DNA follows: TGTGCCAGCAGCCGCCGGGACAGGGGTACAGATACGCAGTATTTT.

The chain is built from TRBV6-1 and TRBJ2-1, with 11 bases fitting TRBD2. The V segment lost 6 bases and the J segment 5 bases; nucleotides outside the gene matches: 6. The CDR3 sequence is 15 residues long. The germline V gene encodes CDR1 MNHNS and CDR2 SASEGT. The CDR3 coding sequence is TGTGCCAGCAGGAGAGGACTAGCGGGTGACAATGAGCAGTTCTTC. Amino acid sequence: CASRRGLAGDNEQFF.